Listed below are T cell receptor beta chains from one sample, sequenced in a study of regulatory T cells in long-lasting Graves disease. TCRdb reanalysed the multiplex PCR reads using MiXCR and keeps one entry per CDR3 protein. This table holds approximately 270,000 distinct CDR3 sequences, around a sixth found once. The sample was also linked to a second study, of T cells in Graves' hyperthyroidism and ophthalmopathy.

This specimen consisted of peripheral blood mononuclear cells (PBMCs), obtained at new diagnosis, from a patient treated with antithyroid drugs. Source of these receptors: a woman aged 25 to 39 with Graves disease. Both conserved end residues are part of each CDR3. A D gene is named only where the DNA matches it firmly. The listing skips clone size in some rows; elsewhere it reads once, few, many or a size class.

cdr3_aa cdr3_nt v_call d_call j_call clone_size
CASSPRDRAEAFF TGTGCCAGCTCACCCCGGGACAGGGCTGAAGCTTTCTTT TRBV18 TRBD1 TRBJ1-1 many
CASSQARGSGNTIYF TGCGCCAGCAGCCAAGCCCGGGGCTCTGGAAACACCATATATTTT TRBV4-1 - TRBJ1-3 -
CASSLLRGGGELFF TGTGCCAGCAGCCTTTTGCGGGGAGGCGGGGAGCTGTTTTTT TRBV7-2 - TRBJ2-2 many
CASSTYTTGDYGYTF TGTGCCAGCAGCACCTATACAACAGGGGACTATGGCTACACCTTC TRBV7-9 TRBD1 TRBJ1-2 many
CASSYNRAKNERFF TGTGCCAGCAGTTACAACAGGGCGAAAAATGAGCGGTTCTTC TRBV6-5 - TRBJ2-1 -
CSAGRGGLETQYF TGCAGTGCTGGGAGGGGGGGCCTGGAGACCCAGTACTTC TRBV20-1 - TRBJ2-5 once
CASSDYRGPGTEAFF TGTGCCAGCAGCGACTACAGGGGGCCAGGCACTGAAGCTTTCTTT TRBV5-6 TRBD1 TRBJ1-1 few
CASSAPNTEAFF TGTGCCAGCAGCGCTCCGAACACTGAAGCTTTCTTT TRBV5-4 - TRBJ1-1 -
CASSFRGSENNYGYTF TGCGCCAGCAGTTTCCGGGGGTCGGAAAATAACTATGGCTACACCTTC TRBV10-2 - TRBJ1-2 -
CASSLDQGLGYGYTF TGCGCCAGCAGCTTGGACCAGGGTCTCGGCTATGGCTACACCTTC TRBV5-1 - TRBJ1-2 many
CASTIEQVTYNEQFF TGTGCCAGCACCATCGAGCAGGTGACCTACAATGAGCAGTTCTTC TRBV11-2 - TRBJ2-1 -
CASSQSAYSYNEQFF TGCGCCAGCAGCCAATCCGCCTACTCCTACAATGAGCAGTTCTTC TRBV4-1 - TRBJ2-1 -
CASSGRSGGFVEQFF TGCGCCAGCAGTGGACGTAGCGGGGGGTTTGTTGAGCAGTTCTTC TRBV10-2 TRBD2 TRBJ2-1 -
CASSIVGQTYTGELFF TGTGCCAGTAGTATAGTGGGACAGACCTACACCGGGGAGCTGTTTTTT TRBV19 TRBD1 TRBJ2-2 -
CASSIDRGGRGAFF TGTGCCAGCAGCATTGACAGGGGTGGGCGAGGGGCTTTCTTT TRBV7-2 TRBD1 TRBJ1-1 -
CASSQAAPNYGYTF TGTGCCAGTAGTCAGGCAGCTCCTAACTATGGCTACACCTTC TRBV19 - TRBJ1-2 many
CASSVGPSMNTEAFF TGTGCCAGTAGTGTGGGGCCGTCCATGAACACTGAAGCTTTCTTT TRBV19 - TRBJ1-1 -
CASSQDQMRGLGANVLTF TGTGCCAGCAGCCAAGATCAGATGCGTGGGCTCGGGGCCAACGTCCTGACTTTC TRBV4-2 - TRBJ2-6 few
CASAWTGLQPQHF TGTGCCAGCGCCTGGACAGGGCTCCAGCCCCAGCATTTT TRBV5-8 TRBD1 TRBJ1-5 many
CASRAGAGYGYTF TGTGCCAGCAGAGCAGGGGCCGGCTATGGCTACACCTTC TRBV5-6 - TRBJ1-2 many
CASSRKGPKETQYF TGTGCCAGCAGCCGAAAGGGACCCAAAGAGACCCAGTACTTC TRBV12-3/TRBV12-4 - TRBJ2-5 many
CASSLRYMNTEAFF TGTGCCAGCAGCTTAAGATACATGAACACTGAAGCTTTCTTT TRBV7-9 - TRBJ1-1 many